Each of the 31 T cell receptor beta chains below was sequenced from the same sample in a study of CDR3 diversity in severe acne. TCRdb ran MiXCR on the PCR reads and lists one entry per CDR3 protein. The data hold roughly 100,000 distinct CDR3 sequences, with 45% to 60% observed a single time. Sequences were obtained from blood. These receptors originate from a male donor with acne.

Note on this clonotype: The DNA is omitted, as the CDR3 cannot be located on it reliably, and the CDR3 follows TCRdb's listing. The chain carries TRBV20-1 and TRBJ2-5; TRBD2 reflects the table's D call only, with no check against the DNA. CDR1 and CDR2 from the germline V gene are DFQATT and SNEGSKA (reference sequence). The CDR3 sequence runs 21 residues, both termini included. CDR3 amino acids: CSARTAGTSGGELFFGETQYF.

This clonotype has at least ten counts. The CDR3 protein is CASSYSGGVRQFF. The CDR3 bases are TGTGCCAGCAGTTACTCTGGGGGAGTGAGGCAGTTCTTC. V gene TRBV6-5 combines with J gene TRBJ2-1; D is tentatively TRBD1 or TRBD2 (5 bases each). Germline-derived CDR1 and CDR2 are MNHEY and SVGAGI. V was cut by 0 bases and J by 12 bases, with 12 bases left in between. The CDR3 is 13 residues long.

To note about this clonotype: The CDR3 does not close with the conserved phenylalanine or tryptophan, likely indicating a read error. The limits of the CDR3 on the DNA are not certain, so only TCRdb's listed CDR3 is given. This CDR3 is CASSHRQNT. The chain has TRBV7-2 and TRBJ2-7. The CDR3 length equals 9 residues, ends included. CDR1 SGHTA and CDR2 FQGNSA come from the germline V gene.

Of note for this clonotype: A much larger clone sits a single nucleotide away, making a read error possible. The chain employs TRBV20-1 and TRBJ2-7; a possible D gene is TRBD1 (5 bases). CDR1 DFQATT and CDR2 SNEGSKA come from the germline V gene (reference sequence). CDR3 length: 14 amino acids. The CDR3 loop reads CSAGGAESSYERYF. The CDR3 nucleotides are TGCAGTGCTGGTGGGGCAGAGAGCTCCTACGAGCGGTACTTC.

This chain connects TRBV6-2 or TRBV6-3 to TRBJ1-2; 8 bases align to TRBD1. This CDR3 has 13 amino acids. Germline V gene data show CDR1 as MNHEY and CDR2 as SVGEGT. V dropped 5 bases and J dropped 8; count of bases not matched to a gene: 7. CDR3 in DNA: TGTGCCAGCAGTATCGCAGGGGGCGCGGGCTACACCTTC. Residues: CASSIAGGAGYTF.

The table lists this clonotype with many counts. J is TRBJ1-5 and V is TRBV7-9; D gene unclear. Germline assignment: CDR1 SEHNR and CDR2 FQNEAQ (reference sequence). With 1 base removed from V and 1 base from J, the gap between germline ends came to 11 bases. The CDR3 is 16 amino acids. The CDR3 bases are TGTGCCAGCAGCTTAGGAGGGCCTAGGAGCAATCAGCCCCAGCATTTT. This codes for CASSLGGPRSNQPQHF.

This clonotype has at least ten counts. The V gene is TRBV5-1, the J gene TRBJ2-3; D perhaps matches TRBD1 (5 bases). V lost 2 bases and J lost 6, with 13 bases in between. Germline-derived CDR1 and CDR2 are SGHRS and YFSETQ. The CDR3 has 14 residues. CDR3: CASSFEGARDTQYF. The CDR3 DNA sequence: TGCGCCAGCAGCTTTGAAGGGGCCCGCGATACGCAGTATTTT.

The chain has TRBV2 and TRBJ1-5; D perhaps matches TRBD1 (5 bases). Germline V gives CDR1 SNHLY, CDR2 FYNNEI. The V end was cut by 4 bases, the J end by 7 bases, with 17 bases between. The CDR3 spans 15 residues. The CDR3: CASSVYGGRDQPQHF. CDR3 DNA sequence: TGTGCCAGCAGTGTCTACGGGGGAAGAGACCAGCCCCAGCATTTT.

CDR3 in amino acids: CATSINQYSGREETQYF. The CDR3 DNA follows: TGTGCCACCAGCATAAACCAATACTCCGGGAGGGAAGAGACCCAGTACTTC. The rearrangement links TRBV15 to TRBJ2-5, with 8 nucleotides matching TRBD2. From germline, CDR1 is LNHNV and CDR2 YYDKDF (reference sequence). V was pared by 4 bases and J by 3 bases, with 13 bases of the junction left unmatched. There are 17 residues in the CDR3. Using reference TRBV15 and TRBJ2-5 for the parts outside the CDR3, the full variable domain is DAMVIQNPRYQVTQFGKPVTLSCSQTLNHNVMYWYQQKSSQAPKLLFHYYDKDFNNEADTPDNFQSRRPNTSFCFLDIRSPGLGDTAMYLCATSINQYSGREETQYFGPGTRLLVL.

The rearrangement links TRBV19 to TRBJ1-6; a weak D match, TRBD1 (6 bases). This CDR3 has 13 residues. Germline V gene sequence: CDR1 LNHDA, CDR2 SQIVND (reference sequence). V lost 6 bases and J lost 11, with 14 bases in between. CDR3 bases: TGTGCCAGTAGACAGGGACGTCTGGCACCCCTCCACTTT. It specifies CASRQGRLAPLHF.

The CDR3 spells CASGHSLMGANYGYTF. The CDR3 DNA is TGTGCCAGCGGCCACAGCTTAATGGGAGCTAACTATGGCTACACCTTC. The gene calls are TRBV10-3 and TRBJ1-2; D ambiguous. In germline, CDR1 is ENHRY, CDR2 SYGVKD. This CDR3 has 16 residues. Trimming stripped 10 bases from V and 0 bases from J, with 21 bases between.

Concerning this clonotype: This may stem from a read error, because a much larger clone lies one nucleotide away. The gene calls are TRBV7-9 and TRBJ1-1; no firm D call. The length of the CDR3 is 12 residues. Germline lookup yields CDR1 SEHNR and CDR2 FQNEAQ (reference sequence). This chain's CDR3 is CASSRMNAEAFF. As DNA, the CDR3 is TGTGCCAGCAGCCGAATGAACGCTGAAGCTTTCTTT. Based on the CDR3 plus reference TRBV7-9 and TRBJ1-1, the full variable domain is DTGVSQNPRHKITKRGQNVTFRCDPISEHNRLYWYRQTLGQGPEFLTYFQNEAQLEKSRLLSDRFSAERPKGSFSTLEIQRTEQGDSAMYLCASSRMNAEAFFGQGTRLTVV.

The chain couples TRBV12-3 or TRBV12-4 to TRBJ2-6; D is unclear. The CDR3 contains 23 residues. V lost 4 bases, J lost 0 bases, and 31 bases lay in between. CDR3 sequence: CASSYSFPSNDVYSPSGANVLTF. CDR3 in DNA: TGTGCCAGCAGTTACTCCTTCCCCTCTAACGACGTCTACTCACCCTCTGGGGCCAACGTCCTGACTTTC.

This chain uses TRBV12-5 with TRBJ2-7, with D hard to call. Germline V gene lookup returns CDR1 LGHNT and CDR2 FRNRAP. CDR3 length: 13 residues. Trimming took off 6 bases at V and 6 bases at J, with 15 bases between the two ends. CDR3 sequence: CASGYHLEFEQYF. CDR3 DNA: TGTGCTAGTGGCTATCATCTGGAGTTCGAGCAGTACTTC.

V and J are TRBV20-1 and TRBJ2-7, with TRBD2 matching 7 bases. Per germline, CDR1 DFQATT and CDR2 SNEGSKA (reference sequence). This CDR3 contains 13 residues. Trimming cost V 4 bases and J 4 bases; bases outside gene matches: 7. CDR3 DNA: TGCAGTGCTAACCGGGAGGCGGGGTACGAGCAGTACTTC. This sequence encodes CSANREAGYEQYF.

This clonotype occurred many times. The chain joins TRBV7-3 to TRBJ2-6; 7 positions match TRBD2. The CDR3 contains 16 residues. Trimming removed 2 bases from V and 4 bases from J; junction bases left unmatched: 5. CDR1 SGHTA and CDR2 FQGTGA come from the germline V gene. The CDR3 sequence is CASSLSAGAGANVLTF. The CDR3 bases are TGTGCCAGCAGCTTATCGGCGGGAGCCGGGGCCAACGTCCTGACTTTC.

This clonotype appeared many times. This sequence joins TRBV20-1 and TRBJ1-5; 7 nucleotides line up with TRBD1. J was trimmed by 2 bases and V by 5 bases; bases with no gene match: 12. Looked up from germline, CDR1 is DFQATT and CDR2 is SNEGSKA (reference sequence). This CDR3 is 16 amino acids long. CDR3 region: CSALEQGTDGNQPQHF. CDR3 DNA sequence: TGCAGTGCTTTAGAACAGGGGACGGATGGCAATCAGCCCCAGCATTTT.

This clonotype was detected only a few times. The V call is TRBV18, the J call TRBJ1-3; D unclear. This CDR3 contains 16 residues. V was cut by 1 base and J by 0 bases, with 10 bases left in between. Germline loops: CDR1 KGHSH, CDR2 LQKENI. CDR3 amino acids: CASSPLNSFSGNTIYF. DNA for the CDR3: TGTGCCAGCTCACCACTCAACAGTTTCTCTGGAAACACCATATATTTT.

This clonotype was picked up many times. CDR3 amino acids: CASSRGQGVKGSGANVLTF. CDR3 nucleotides: TGTGCCAGCAGCCGCGGACAGGGAGTAAAGGGCTCTGGGGCCAACGTCCTGACTTTC. The chain carries TRBV5-8 and TRBJ2-6; 8 nucleotides agree with TRBD1. The CDR3 has 19 amino acids. Germline V gene lookup returns CDR1 SGHTS and CDR2 YDEGEE. The V segment lost 4 bases and the J segment 0 bases; nucleotides outside the gene matches: 12.

By its share, this clonotype is medium-sized (0.01 to 0.1%). V and J are TRBV9 and TRBJ2-5; D could derive from TRBD1 or TRBD2 (5 bases each). The CDR3 extends over 15 amino acids. Germline values: CDR1 SGDLS, CDR2 YYNGEE. V gave up 4 bases and J gave up 4 bases, with 17 bases separating them. In DNA, the CDR3 is TGTGCCAGCAGCCCTTCCGGGACCTCAGGAGAGACCCAGTACTTC. Translated: CASSPSGTSGETQYF.

This clonotype was counted a few times. CDR3 in amino acids: CASSLAGVPGANSPLHF. DNA of the CDR3: TGCGCCAGCAGCTTGGCAGGAGTCCCCGGGGCTAATTCACCCCTCCACTTT. J is TRBJ1-6 and V is TRBV5-1; perhaps TRBD1 as D (5 bases). The CDR3 consists of 17 residues. CDR1 is SGHRS and CDR2 is YFSETQ in the germline V gene. Trimming pared 0 bases from V and 6 bases from J, leaving 16 bases between.

In the case of this clonotype: A clone one base away is much larger, so this may be a read error. V gene TRBV4-2 combines with J gene TRBJ2-7; TRBD2 matches 14 bases. V lost 3 bases, J lost 9 bases, and 7 bases stayed unmatched. The CDR3 has 15 amino acids. Looked up from germline, CDR1 is LGHNA and CDR2 is YNFKEQ. In DNA, the CDR3 is TGTGCCAGCAGCCAGGGACTAGCGGGAGAAGTCGGGCAGTACTTC. Translated, it gives CASSQGLAGEVGQYF.

The CDR3: CASSLPAGSTDTQYF. DNA for the CDR3: TGTGCCAGCAGCTTGCCAGCGGGTAGCACAGATACGCAGTATTTT. The rearrangement uses TRBV2 and TRBJ2-3; the D gene is possibly TRBD2 (6 bases). The germline V and J ends were trimmed by 6 bases and 0 bases, with 13 bases remaining between them. The CDR3 is 15 amino acids. Germline V gene sequence: CDR1 SNHLY, CDR2 FYNNEI.

The rearrangement uses TRBV6-4 and TRBJ2-5, with 8 bases that match TRBD1. Germline V CDR1 and CDR2: MRHNA, SNTAGT. The CDR3 length is 16 residues. V lost 5 bases to trimming and J lost 1 base; unmatched junction nucleotides: 9. The chain's CDR3 is CASSSDRTGGQETQYF. Written as DNA, the CDR3 is TGTGCCAGCAGTTCCGACAGAACAGGGGGCCAAGAGACCCAGTACTTC.

With regard to this clonotype: A much larger clone sits a single nucleotide away, making a read error possible. Since the CDR3 does not end with the conserved phenylalanine or tryptophan, this likely comes from a read error. The chain links TRBV7-2 to TRBJ2-2, with D hard to call. The germline V gene has CDR1 SGHTA and CDR2 FQGNSA. This CDR3 contains 13 residues. V was trimmed by 1 base and J by 6 bases, leaving 6 bases between them. CDR3 amino acids: CASSLVGPGELFL. As DNA, the CDR3 is TGTGCCAGCAGCTTAGTGGGTCCCGGGGAGCTGTTTCTT.

As for this clonotype: Just one base apart from a much larger clone, this may be a read error. This chain uses TRBV5-4 with TRBJ2-7; D remains ambiguous. The length of the CDR3 is 13 residues. Trimming took off 5 bases at V and 6 bases at J, with 15 bases between the two ends. Germline CDR1 reads SGHNT; CDR2 reads YYREEE (reference sequence). The CDR3 DNA follows: TGTGCCAGCAGAAACACAGAGAACTGCGAGCAGTACTTC. Amino acid sequence: CASRNTENCEQYF.

This clonotype has more than one count but fewer than ten. Germline and junction disagree at one end, which may indicate a read error. V usage is TRBV6-5 and J usage is TRBJ2-2; D is perhaps TRBD1 or TRBD2 (5 bases each). Germline CDR1 is MNHEY and CDR2 is SVGAGI. This CDR3 comprises 12 residues. CDR3 DNA: TGTGCCATCAGTGGGGGATCCGGGGAGCTGTTTTTT. It codes for CAISGGSGELFF.

The rearrangement joins TRBV7-9 to TRBJ1-1; 8 bases agree with TRBD1. The germline V gene encodes CDR1 SEHNR and CDR2 FQNEAQ (reference sequence). V was clipped by 5 bases and J by 6 bases; unmatched bases: 8. The CDR3 has 14 residues. The CDR3 DNA is TGTGCCAGCAGCGTCAGGACAGGGCCCTCTGAAGCTTTCTTT. It translates to CASSVRTGPSEAFF.

This chain connects TRBV2 to TRBJ1-5; no firm D call. V lost 7 bases to trimming and J lost 0 bases, with 13 bases between them. The CDR3 runs 15 residues. Germline loops: CDR1 SNHLY, CDR2 FYNNEI. The CDR3 DNA reads TGTGCCAGCAATAATACCACATATAGCAATCAGCCCCAGCATTTT. Translating gives CASNNTTYSNQPQHF.

This clonotype was picked up many times. This chain connects TRBV5-1 to TRBJ1-6; D might be TRBD1 (6 bases). Germline CDR1 reads SGHRS; CDR2 reads YFSETQ. V was trimmed by 3 bases and J by 8 bases, leaving 12 bases between them. The CDR3 totals 14 residues. DNA of the CDR3: TGCGCCAGCAGCTCGGGGGGCAGGGATTCACCCCTCCACTTT. Translating it yields CASSSGGRDSPLHF.

As concerns this clonotype: Germline is not matched at one junction end, which may reflect a read error. The chain has TRBV2 and TRBJ1-1; 9 nucleotides match TRBD1. This CDR3 has 17 amino acids. Germline V gives CDR1 SNHLY, CDR2 FYNNEI. CDR3 in amino acids: CAGSDTGGAARNTEAFF. Written as DNA, the CDR3 is TGTGCCGGCAGCGACACAGGGGGCGCAGCCCGAAACACTGAAGCTTTCTTT.